This T cell receptor beta chain comes out of a study of blood T cell repertoires in COVID-19. Study-wide context: The study drew acute and convalescent COVID-19 samples from the United States, Italy and Spain. PBMCs, B-cell-depleted T cells, or T cells provided the cDNA or gDNA that made up the material.

The CDR3 consists of 14 residues. The germline V gene has CDR1 MDHEN and CDR2 SYDVKM. V dropped 6 bases and J dropped 1; count of bases not matched to a gene: 6. Per the authors' pipeline: Cell counts per sample came from amplifying reference gene primers. This table comes from immunoSEQ multiplex PCR, and its TCRdb copy is limited to in-frame clones, with some not included. V and J calls and clone size come straight from that table; D and trimming were deduced from the DNA. The sample contains just under 300,000 clones, around 84% of which appear only once. Material: peripheral blood. This receptor was taken from a man between 70 and 80 years old with acute or convalescent COVID-19. The rearrangement joins TRBV28 to TRBJ2-7; 7 positions agree with TRBD2. The CDR3 protein is CASRLLGGSYEQYF. DNA of the CDR3: TGTGCCAGCAGGTTGCTCGGGGGGTCCTACGAGCAGTACTTC.